This is a list of T cell receptor beta chains from one sample in a study of OX40 agonist ivuxolimab in advanced cancers. The method was immunoSEQ multiplex PCR; TCRdb's version includes in-frame clones alone and lacks a portion of them. Of about 87,000 clones listed, just under 90% are singletons. The sample in question was CD4+ or CD8+ T cells sorted from blood, obtained in a trial of the OX40 agonist ivuxolimab. Source of these receptors: an adult with an advanced solid tumor such as melanoma, head and neck, liver or kidney cancer. Both conserved end residues are part of each CDR3. A D gene is named only where the DNA matches it firmly. Only part of the rows carry a size: once, few, many, or a class if the clone is expanded.

j_call: TRBJ2-3; d_call: -; clone_size: -; v_call: TRBV5-1; cdr3_nt: TGCGCCAGCAGCTTGTTGGGCGCGGATCCCTTGGCAGATACGCAGTATTTT; cdr3_aa: CASSLLGADPLADTQYF
j_call: TRBJ2-5; d_call: -; clone_size: once; v_call: TRBV14; cdr3_nt: TGTGCCAGCAGCCAAGTGAGGACGACAGGGAGGTCGGAGACCCAGTACTTC; cdr3_aa: CASSQVRTTGRSETQYF
j_call: TRBJ2-5; d_call: TRBD2; clone_size: -; v_call: TRBV11-2; cdr3_nt: TGTGCCAGCAGCTCAGACGGGGGGGCCGAGGAGACCCAGTACTTC; cdr3_aa: CASSSDGGAEETQYF
j_call: TRBJ1-5; d_call: -; clone_size: -; v_call: TRBV7-9; cdr3_nt: TGTGCCAGCAGCCTCGACTACGGTAGCAATCAGCCCCAGCATTTT; cdr3_aa: CASSLDYGSNQPQHF
j_call: TRBJ1-3; d_call: -; clone_size: -; v_call: TRBV5-1; cdr3_nt: TGCGCCAGCAGCCAGGCCCCGGTGGGCTCTGGAAACACCATATATTTT; cdr3_aa: CASSQAPVGSGNTIYF
j_call: TRBJ2-6; d_call: -; clone_size: -; v_call: TRBV30; cdr3_nt: TGTGCCTCAAGGGGGTCTGGGGCCAACGTCCTGACTTTC; cdr3_aa: CASRGSGANVLTF
j_call: TRBJ2-5; d_call: -; clone_size: -; v_call: TRBV7-9; cdr3_nt: TGTGCCAGCAGCCTAACTGCCCGCGGCGAGACCCAGTACTTC; cdr3_aa: CASSLTARGETQYF
j_call: TRBJ1-4; d_call: -; clone_size: few; v_call: TRBV6-6; cdr3_nt: TGTGCCAGCGGGCGGGGGGCCAGTGAAAAACTGTTTTTT; cdr3_aa: CASGRGASEKLFF
j_call: TRBJ2-4; d_call: -; clone_size: -; v_call: TRBV7-6; cdr3_nt: TGTGCCAGCAGCTCGGACGACGAGGCCGGCATTCAGTACTTC; cdr3_aa: CASSSDDEAGIQYF
j_call: TRBJ2-7; d_call: TRBD2; clone_size: -; v_call: TRBV4-3; cdr3_nt: TGCGCCAGCAGCCACGGGACTAGCGGGACCTACGAGCAGTACTTC; cdr3_aa: CASSHGTSGTYEQYF
j_call: TRBJ2-3; d_call: TRBD2; clone_size: -; v_call: TRBV6-1; cdr3_nt: TGTGCCAGCAGCGCTCTAGCGGGAGTGGATACGCAGTATTTT; cdr3_aa: CASSALAGVDTQYF
j_call: TRBJ2-7; d_call: TRBD1; clone_size: -; v_call: TRBV7-2; cdr3_nt: TGTGCCAGCAGCTTAGTCATGGGACAGGGGCGCGAGCAGTACTTC; cdr3_aa: CASSLVMGQGREQYF
j_call: TRBJ2-1; d_call: -; clone_size: -; v_call: TRBV23-1; cdr3_nt: TGCGCCAGCAGTCTTCCCCGTGGAGGGAATGAGCAGTTCTTC; cdr3_aa: CASSLPRGGNEQFF
j_call: TRBJ2-5; d_call: -; clone_size: -; v_call: TRBV11-2; cdr3_nt: TGTGCCAGCAGCGCGCATACTAAATTCGCCTCCGAAGAGACCCAGTACTTC; cdr3_aa: CASSAHTKFASEETQYF
j_call: TRBJ2-5; d_call: TRBD2; clone_size: -; v_call: TRBV7-2; cdr3_nt: TGTGCCAGCAGCTTAGCGCTAGCGGGGGGGCAAGAGACCCAGTACTTC; cdr3_aa: CASSLALAGGQETQYF
j_call: TRBJ1-2; d_call: TRBD1; clone_size: -; v_call: TRBV30; cdr3_nt: TGTGCCTGGAGTGGGGACAGGGGGGATGGCTACACCTTC; cdr3_aa: CAWSGDRGDGYTF
j_call: TRBJ1-5; d_call: -; clone_size: -; v_call: TRBV4-1; cdr3_nt: TGCGCCAGCAGCCCGCAGGCAGGGGGCAATCAGCCCCAGCATTTT; cdr3_aa: CASSPQAGGNQPQHF
j_call: TRBJ2-2; d_call: TRBD2; clone_size: -; v_call: TRBV5-4; cdr3_nt: TGTGCCAGCAGCAGGGTGAGGGGCGGGAGGACCGGGGAGCTGTTTTTT; cdr3_aa: CASSRVRGGRTGELFF
j_call: TRBJ2-2; d_call: -; clone_size: -; v_call: TRBV7-3; cdr3_nt: TGTGCCAGCAGACCCGTGGGGCCCACCGGGGAGCTGTTTTTT; cdr3_aa: CASRPVGPTGELFF
j_call: TRBJ2-2; d_call: -; clone_size: few; v_call: TRBV5-6; cdr3_nt: TGTGCCAGCAGCCAGGGACTTCACACCGGGGAGCTGTTTTTT; cdr3_aa: CASSQGLHTGELFF
j_call: TRBJ2-1; d_call: -; clone_size: -; v_call: TRBV7-8; cdr3_nt: TGTGCCAGCAACCATAAGGAGGGGGCGGGGAATGAGCAGTTCTTC; cdr3_aa: CASNHKEGAGNEQFF
j_call: TRBJ2-5; d_call: -; clone_size: -; v_call: TRBV29-1; cdr3_nt: TGCAGCGTTATTTATGGACCCAGCAGAGGGGAGACCCAGTACTTC; cdr3_aa: CSVIYGPSRGETQYF
j_call: TRBJ1-2; d_call: -; clone_size: -; v_call: TRBV6-1; cdr3_nt: TGTGCCAGCAGTGAAAGGTCGGGGCAGAGGCTTTTGTATGGCTACACCTTC; cdr3_aa: CASSERSGQRLLYGYTF
j_call: TRBJ2-7; d_call: TRBD1; clone_size: -; v_call: TRBV13; cdr3_nt: TGTGCCAGCAGCGCCGGGACAGGGAGGGCCGAGCAGTACTTC; cdr3_aa: CASSAGTGRAEQYF
j_call: TRBJ1-5; d_call: -; clone_size: -; v_call: TRBV10-2; cdr3_nt: TGCGCCAGCAGTGACCGACAGGTTGATCAGCCCCAGCATTTT; cdr3_aa: CASSDRQVDQPQHF
j_call: TRBJ2-7; d_call: -; clone_size: -; v_call: TRBV11-3; cdr3_nt: TGTGCCAGCAGCCTCCGAGACGGGTACGGGAGCGAGCAGTACTTC; cdr3_aa: CASSLRDGYGSEQYF